This T cell receptor beta chain was identified during a study of lymphopenia after photon versus proton radiotherapy. The V gene lost 3 bases and the J gene lost 7 bases, with 15 bases spanning the gap. The CDR3 totals 14 residues. The germline gives CDR1 MNHNS, CDR2 SASEGT. Libraries were prepared by immunoSEQ multiplex PCR; TCRdb keeps only in-frame clonotypes and omits some of them. The sample lists around 64,000 clones; 87% were seen once. The sample consisted of peripheral blood, taken from a patient treated with proton-based radiotherapy. This TCR was sampled from an elderly man with esophageal cancer. The chain combines TRBV6-1 with TRBJ1-1, with D tentatively TRBD1 (5 bases). This CDR3 is CASSDPQQGNEAFF. CDR3 coding DNA: TGTGCCAGCAGTGACCCGCAGCAGGGAAATGAAGCTTTCTTT.